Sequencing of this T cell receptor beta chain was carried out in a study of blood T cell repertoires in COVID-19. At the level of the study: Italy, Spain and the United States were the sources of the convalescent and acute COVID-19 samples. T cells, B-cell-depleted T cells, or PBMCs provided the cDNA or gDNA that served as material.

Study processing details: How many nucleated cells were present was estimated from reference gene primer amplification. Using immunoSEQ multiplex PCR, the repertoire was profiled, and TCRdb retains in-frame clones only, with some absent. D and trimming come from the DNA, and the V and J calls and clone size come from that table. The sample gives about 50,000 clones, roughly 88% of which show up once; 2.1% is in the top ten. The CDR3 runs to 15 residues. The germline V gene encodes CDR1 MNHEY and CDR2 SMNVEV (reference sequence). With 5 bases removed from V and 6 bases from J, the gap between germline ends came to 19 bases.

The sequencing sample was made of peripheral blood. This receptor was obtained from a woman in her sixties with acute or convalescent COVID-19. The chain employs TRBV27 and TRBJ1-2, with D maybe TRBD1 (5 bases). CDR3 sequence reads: CASSPIGTGRNGYTF. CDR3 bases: TGTGCCAGCAGTCCGATCGGGACCGGGAGAAATGGCTACACCTTC.